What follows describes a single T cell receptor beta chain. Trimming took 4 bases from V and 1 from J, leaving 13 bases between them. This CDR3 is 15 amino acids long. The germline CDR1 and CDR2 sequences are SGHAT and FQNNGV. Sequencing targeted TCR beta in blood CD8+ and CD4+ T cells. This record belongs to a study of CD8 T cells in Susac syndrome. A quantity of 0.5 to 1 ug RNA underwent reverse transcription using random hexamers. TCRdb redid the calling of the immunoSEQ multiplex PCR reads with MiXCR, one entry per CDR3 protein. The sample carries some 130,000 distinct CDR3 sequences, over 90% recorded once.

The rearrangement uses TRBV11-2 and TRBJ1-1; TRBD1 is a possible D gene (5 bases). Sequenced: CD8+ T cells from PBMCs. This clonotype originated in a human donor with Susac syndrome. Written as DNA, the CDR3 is TGTGCCAGCAGCTACCCTGGGGGATCGAACACTGAAGCTTTCTTT. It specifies CASSYPGGSNTEAFF.